The rows below give T cell receptor beta chains drawn from one sample of a study of early T cells in non-severe SARS-CoV-2 infection. Via MiXCR, TCRdb re-called the 5' RACE reads, giving one row per CDR3 protein. This table has just under 60,000 distinct CDR3 sequences, about 8.4% appearing once. Sequencing used whole blood. Receptors were obtained from an adult who was a healthcare worker with PCR-confirmed SARS-CoV-2 infection or an uninfected control (not recorded which). CDR3s include the opening cysteine and the closing phenylalanine or tryptophan. A D gene is named only where the DNA matches it firmly. Only some rows state a clone size, as once, few, many or a class for expanded clones.

>NA|TRBJ2-7|TRBD2|TRBV20-1
CSAPPGQGGAGRGEQYF
TGCAGTGCACCCCCGGGGCAGGGAGGAGCGGGACGAGGCGAGCAGTACTTC
>many|TRBJ2-3|NA|TRBV3-1
CASSQDSWGTSTDTQYF
TGTGCCAGCAGCCAAGATTCGTGGGGGACGAGCACAGATACGCAGTATTTT
>many|TRBJ2-1|NA|TRBV11-2
CASSLAGGSEQFF
TGTGCCAGCAGCTTAGCAGGGGGGAGTGAGCAGTTCTTC
>NA|TRBJ2-2|TRBD1|TRBV18
CASSPELGQATGELFF
TGTGCCAGCTCACCTGAGCTCGGACAGGCCACCGGGGAGCTGTTTTTT
>many|TRBJ2-3|NA|TRBV24-1
CATSDLTGSSNTQYF
TGTGCCACCAGTGATTTGACCGGGAGTAGTAATACGCAGTATTTT
>few|TRBJ1-2|TRBD1|TRBV5-4
CASSLETGNGYTF
TGTGCCAGCAGCTTGGAGACAGGGAATGGCTACACCTTC
>few|TRBJ2-3|TRBD1|TRBV11-2
CASSKGGTGPLDTQYF
TGTGCCAGCAGCAAGGGTGGGACAGGGCCCTTGGATACGCAGTATTTT
>few|TRBJ2-1|NA|TRBV20-1
CSAASPGSTTYNEQFF
TGCAGTGCTGCCTCTCCGGGAAGTACGACCTACAATGAGCAGTTCTTC
>NA|TRBJ1-1|NA|TRBV28
CASSPGGTVANTEAFF
TGTGCCAGCAGCCCCGGGGGGACGGTGGCAAACACTGAAGCTTTCTTT
>NA|TRBJ1-2|NA|TRBV5-1
CASSFDSDGYTF
TGCGCCAGCAGCTTCGACAGCGACGGCTACACCTTC
>few|TRBJ1-4|TRBD1|TRBV29-1
CSGGAGGPYNEKLFF
TGCAGCGGTGGGGCAGGGGGGCCCTACAATGAAAAACTGTTTTTT
>many|TRBJ2-7|NA|TRBV12-5
CASGLTGHREQYF
TGTGCTAGTGGTTTGACAGGCCATCGCGAGCAGTACTTC
>NA|TRBJ2-4|NA|TRBV27
CASSPGLPEGAKNIQYF
TGTGCCAGCAGCCCTGGACTCCCAGAAGGGGCCAAAAACATTCAGTACTTC
>many|TRBJ1-1|TRBD1|TRBV6-5
CASSYWTGGTEAFF
TGTGCCAGCAGTTACTGGACAGGAGGGACTGAAGCTTTCTTT